Reported below is one T cell receptor (beta chain). Its target is unknown. TCRdb passed the reads through MiXCR, listing each CDR3 protein once. This table has roughly 120,000 distinct CDR3 sequences, about 30% appearing once. This sample was taken from a study of T cell repertoires in cytomegalovirus infection. Overall study context: It was the public TCR beta signatures that indicated both CMV infection and matching HLA type.

Study-level results: Based on cumulative public TCR beta family frequency, carriers of CMV plus the relevant HLA were identified.

The length of the CDR3 is 16 residues. The V gene's germline CDR1 is LNHDA and CDR2 SQIVND (reference sequence). The junction had 13 bases not matched to a gene; V was cut back by 7 bases and J by 4 bases. The sample in question was CD8+ T cells from cultured PBMCs, obtained from culture after CMV antigen stimulation. The sequence derives from a human donor in good health (CMV status not recorded). Some clones in this sample may be carry-over from other donors' samples. The chain employs TRBV19 and TRBJ1-3; 7 bases match TRBD1. Here the CDR3 reads CASINSDRLKGNTIYF. The DNA for the CDR3 is TGTGCCAGTATCAACTCGGACAGGCTCAAGGGAAACACCATATATTTT. Full variable domain (outside the CDR3, taken from reference TRBV19 and TRBJ1-3): DGGITQSPKYLFRKEGQNVTLSCEQNLNHDAMYWYRQDPGQGLRLIYYSQIVNDFQKGDIAEGYSVSREKKESFPLTVTSAQKNPTAFYLCASINSDRLKGNTIYFGEGSWLTVV.